Listed below are T cell receptor beta chains from one sample, sequenced in a study of lymphopenia after photon versus proton radiotherapy. The protocol was immunoSEQ multiplex PCR, while the TCRdb copy is restricted to in-frame clones and leaves out a portion. The sample holds more than 35,000 clones, over 75% seen once. The sample in question was peripheral blood, obtained from a patient treated with photon-based radiotherapy. These receptors were taken from a man aged 50 or older with gastric cancer. CDR3s include the opening cysteine and the closing phenylalanine or tryptophan. A D gene is named only where the DNA matches it firmly. The size of a clone is reported for some rows only, either as once, few or many, or as a class for expanded clones.

j_call d_call clone_size v_call cdr3_nt cdr3_aa
TRBJ1-2 TRBD1 NA TRBV19 TGTGCCAGTAGTATGCCTGGGACAGGGTATGGCTACACCTTC CASSMPGTGYGYTF
TRBJ1-5 TRBD1 NA TRBV7-2 TGTGCCAGCAGCCCAGGGACAGGTGGCAATCAGCCCCAGCATTTT CASSPGTGGNQPQHF
TRBJ2-1 TRBD1 NA TRBV11-1 TGTGCCAGCAGCCCCACGGACAGGGCGAATGAGCAGTTCTTC CASSPTDRANEQFF
TRBJ2-2 NA NA TRBV5-4 TGTGCCAGCAGCTTGCCCTTTCAGGAGACCACCGGGGAGCTGTTTTTT CASSLPFQETTGELFF
TRBJ1-1 TRBD1 NA TRBV5-1 TGCGCCAGCAGCTTGGATCGGGACAGGGGGCGGAACACTGAAGCTTTCTTT CASSLDRDRGRNTEAFF
TRBJ2-5 TRBD1 NA TRBV7-7 TGTGCCAGCAGCCAAACAGGGGGGTGGGAGACCCAGTACTTC CASSQTGGWETQYF
TRBJ2-2 NA NA TRBV25-1 TGTGCCACCGCGCCGGTCGGGGCCGGGGAGCTGTTTTTT CATAPVGAGELFF
TRBJ2-2 NA NA TRBV11-2 TGTGCCAGCAGCCCTGACACCGGGGAGCTGTTTTTT CASSPDTGELFF
TRBJ1-5 NA NA TRBV5-1 TGCGCCAGCAGCTTGGATGGCCGGGAGAATCAGCCCCAGCATTTT CASSLDGRENQPQHF
TRBJ2-7 NA NA TRBV6-6 TGTGCCAGTCGTCTCAGGGGCGAGCAGTACTTC CASRLRGEQYF
TRBJ2-4 TRBD1 NA TRBV7-2 TGTGCCAGCAGTTTGGGACAGGGTACGCAAAGCATTCAGTACTTC CASSLGQGTQSIQYF
TRBJ2-7 NA NA TRBV4-1 TGCGCCAGCAGCCCTTCAACTACAGGGAACTACGAGCAGTACTTC CASSPSTTGNYEQYF
TRBJ1-1 NA NA TRBV6-6 TGTGCCAGCAGTTACGGGACCGCGAACACTGAAGCTTTCTTT CASSYGTANTEAFF
TRBJ2-3 TRBD2 NA TRBV27 TGTGCCAGCAGTTCGAGGACTAGCGGAGCCACCTTGTTAGGTACGCAGTATTTT CASSSRTSGATLLGTQYF
TRBJ2-1 NA NA TRBV14 TGTGCCAGCAGCCAACTGGGAGTCGGACTCCCTTACTCCTACAATGAGCAGTTCTTC CASSQLGVGLPYSYNEQFF
TRBJ2-1 NA NA TRBV6-1 TGTGCCAGCAGGCCCGGGACCTCCTACAATGAGCAGTTCTTC CASRPGTSYNEQFF
TRBJ2-2 NA NA TRBV18 TGTGCCAGCTCAGGGTTCGCGAACACCGGGGAGCTGTTTTTT CASSGFANTGELFF
TRBJ2-3 TRBD2 NA TRBV18 TGTGCCAGCTCACCACTTAGCGGGAGGGCCGGGAAAACAGATACGCAGTATTTT CASSPLSGRAGKTDTQYF
TRBJ1-2 TRBD1 NA TRBV5-6 TGTGCCAGCAGCCCAGGGGGCAACTATGGCTACACCTTC CASSPGGNYGYTF
TRBJ2-3 NA NA TRBV9 TGTGCCAGCAGCGTAGTCCCAGCGGCCAGAGATACGCAGTATTTT CASSVVPAARDTQYF
TRBJ1-2 NA NA TRBV6-5 TGTGCCAGCAGTTACTGGGGGGATGAAGGGAAGGGCTACACCTTC CASSYWGDEGKGYTF
TRBJ1-1 NA NA TRBV4-1 TGCGCCAGCAGCTTACAAGGGGGAGTCACTGAAGCTTTCTTT CASSLQGGVTEAFF
TRBJ1-4 NA once TRBV5-6 TGTGCCAGCAGCGCCTATGGAAGAACTAATGAAAAACTGTTTTTT CASSAYGRTNEKLFF
TRBJ1-5 TRBD1 NA TRBV6-1 TGTGCCACCTTTCAACAGGGGGGGCAGCCCCAGCATTTT CATFQQGGQPQHF
TRBJ2-7 TRBD2 NA TRBV4-3 TGCGCCAGCAGCCACAACCTCGGCCTAGCGGGCCTCTCCTACGAGCAGTACTTC CASSHNLGLAGLSYEQYF
TRBJ2-6 TRBD1 NA TRBV18 TGTGCCAGCTCACGGGGACAGGGGAGCTCTGGGGCCAACGTCCTGACTTTC CASSRGQGSSGANVLTF
TRBJ2-1 NA few TRBV18 TGTGCCAGCTCACAAGGGAGTCTCTCCTACAATGAGCAGTTCTTC CASSQGSLSYNEQFF
TRBJ2-3 TRBD1 NA TRBV15 TGTGCCACCAGCGGGGACAGGGCCGGATTCACAGATACGCAGTATTTT CATSGDRAGFTDTQYF
TRBJ2-3 NA NA TRBV29-1 TGCAGCGTTGAAAGCGGGTGGACCACAGATACGCAGTATTTT CSVESGWTTDTQYF
TRBJ2-3 TRBD2 NA TRBV2 TGTGCCAGCAGTGAAGCGGAGGGAGGGTCCCAGTATTTT CASSEAEGGSQYF
TRBJ2-3 TRBD2 NA TRBV4-1 TGCGCCAGCAGCCGAGTGAGCGGGAGAGGCACAGATACGCAGTATTTT CASSRVSGRGTDTQYF
TRBJ2-7 NA once TRBV27 TGTGCCAGCAGTCCATCGGACTACGAGCAGTACTTC CASSPSDYEQYF